The source of this T cell receptor (beta chain) is a study of blood T cell repertoires in COVID-19. On the study more broadly: The United States, Italy and Spain provided the acute and convalescent COVID-19 samples. Sources were T cells, B-cell-depleted T cells, or PBMCs; the material itself was cDNA or gDNA.

Authors' methods: Amplification of reference gene primers was used by the study to estimate nucleated cell counts. Profiled with immunoSEQ multiplex PCR; TCRdb holds only in-frame clones, not every one. That table furnishes V, J and clone size, whereas the DNA furnished D and trimming. The sample lists about 130,000 clones, almost 85% occurring once. The V end was cut by 7 bases, the J end by 5 bases, with 14 bases between. The CDR3 covers 13 residues. Sequencing input: peripheral blood. The gene calls are TRBV12-3 or TRBV12-4 and TRBJ1-1; the D gene is possibly TRBD1 (5 bases). This TCR was sampled from a man between 60 and 70 years old with acute or convalescent COVID-19. The chain's CDR3 is CASTRGGWTEAFF. CDR3 sequence (DNA): TGTGCCAGCACTCGCGGGGGATGGACTGAAGCTTTCTTT.